These 9 T cell receptor beta chains originate from one sample sequenced in a study of T cell repertoires in aging, cancer and after chemotherapy. A mixed TRB-A/B primer pool amplified rearranged TRB by multiplex touch-down PCR. Via MiXCR, TCRdb re-called the multiplex PCR reads, giving one row per CDR3 protein. The profile shows thousands of distinct CDR3 sequences, 25% to 35% of them singletons. The template was genomic DNA from peripheral blood, not RNA. Material for sequencing was blood. Receptors were obtained from a human donor in good health.

This clonotype was counted only a few times. The chain recombines TRBV18 with TRBJ2-3, with a tentative D call TRBD1 (6 bases). The CDR3 covers 14 residues. Germline loops: CDR1 KGHSH, CDR2 LQKENI. Trimming removed 2 bases at V and 2 bases at J, with 8 bases between. Here the CDR3 reads CASSPGQPTDTQYF. CDR3 sequence (DNA): TGTGCCAGCTCACCAGGACAGCCCACAGATACGCAGTATTTT.

The chain employs TRBV12-3 or TRBV12-4 and TRBJ2-2, with D perhaps matching TRBD1 (5 bases). V lost 6 bases and J lost 0, with 11 bases in between. The CDR3 extends over 15 amino acids. The CDR3 region has the DNA TGTGCCAGCAGCTTGGGGCGTTCGAACACCGGGGAGCTGTTTTTT. This codes for CASSLGRSNTGELFF.

V usage is TRBV27 and J usage is TRBJ1-4; D ambiguous. This CDR3 is 14 amino acids long. The germline V gene encodes CDR1 MNHEY and CDR2 SMNVEV (reference sequence). The ends were cut back, 4 bases at V and 5 bases at J, with 11 bases in the middle. In DNA, the CDR3 is TGTGCCAGCAGTTCCTTGATCGAAAATGAAAAACTGTTTTTT. Amino acids: CASSSLIENEKLFF.

This chain uses TRBV6-5 with TRBJ2-3; D is ambiguous. V gave up 5 bases and J gave up 2 bases, with 14 bases separating them. The CDR3 covers 15 residues. Germline CDR1 is MNHEY and CDR2 is SVGAGI. The CDR3 loop is CASSPFPSATDTQYF. DNA of the CDR3: TGTGCCAGCAGTCCGTTCCCTTCTGCCACAGATACGCAGTATTTT.

This rearrangement joins TRBV12-3 or TRBV12-4 to TRBJ2-3; 9 bases are a match to TRBD1. V lost 6 bases and J lost 3; bases outside the gene matches: 7. CDR3 length equals 15 residues. CDR3 nucleotide sequence: TGTGCCAGCAGCCAGGACAGGGGCGAAACAGATACGCAGTATTTT. Translating gives CASSQDRGETDTQYF.

This clonotype rates as medium-sized. The V call is TRBV6-6, the J call TRBJ2-7; D remains unclear. CDR1 and CDR2 (germline): MNHNY, SVGAGI (reference sequence). Deletions cut 5 bases from V and 2 bases from J, with 7 bases between. CDR3 length: 12 residues. The CDR3 region has the DNA TGTGCCAGCAGTCAACTTACCTACGAGCAGTACTTC. Translating gives CASSQLTYEQYF.

About this clonotype: One end of the junction varies from germline; a read error may be responsible. J is TRBJ1-2 and V is TRBV6-6; a weak D match, TRBD1 (6 bases). The CDR3 consists of 14 residues. From germline, CDR1 is MNHNY and CDR2 SVGAGI (reference sequence). In nucleotides, the CDR3 is TGTGCCAGCAGTTCCTACAGGGAGAGAGATGGCTTCACCTTC. Its protein product is CASSSYRERDGFTF.

V and J are TRBV6-5 and TRBJ2-3; 11 bases fit TRBD2. J gave up 7 bases and V 3 bases, and 6 bases lay outside the gene matches. Per germline, CDR1 MNHEY and CDR2 SVGAGI. This CDR3 contains 15 residues. CDR3 DNA sequence: TGTGCCAGCAGTTATTCGACTAGCGGGGTTTATACGCAGTATTTT. Amino acid sequence: CASSYSTSGVYTQYF.

The rearrangement uses TRBV13 and TRBJ2-5; D gene ambiguous. V was shortened by 1 base and J by 5 bases, with 17 bases between the two germline ends. This CDR3 comprises 16 residues. CDR1 and CDR2 (germline): PRHDT, FYEKMQ (reference sequence). CDR3 residues: CASSLAWATDRETQYF. CDR3 sequence (DNA): TGTGCCAGCAGCTTAGCGTGGGCAACCGACCGGGAGACCCAGTACTTC.